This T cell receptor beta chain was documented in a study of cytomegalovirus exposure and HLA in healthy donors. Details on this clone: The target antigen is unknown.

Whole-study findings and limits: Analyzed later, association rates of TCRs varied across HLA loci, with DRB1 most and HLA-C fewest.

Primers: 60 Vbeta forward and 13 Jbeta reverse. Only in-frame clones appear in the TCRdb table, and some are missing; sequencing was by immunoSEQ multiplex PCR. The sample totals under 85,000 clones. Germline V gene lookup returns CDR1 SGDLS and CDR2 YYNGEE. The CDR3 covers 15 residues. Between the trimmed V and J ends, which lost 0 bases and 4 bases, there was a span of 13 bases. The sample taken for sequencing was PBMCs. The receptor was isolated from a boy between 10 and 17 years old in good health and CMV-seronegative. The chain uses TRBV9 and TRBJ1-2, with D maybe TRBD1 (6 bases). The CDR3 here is CASSVVAAGAYGYTF. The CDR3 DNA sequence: TGTGCCAGCAGCGTAGTTGCAGCAGGGGCCTATGGCTACACCTTC.